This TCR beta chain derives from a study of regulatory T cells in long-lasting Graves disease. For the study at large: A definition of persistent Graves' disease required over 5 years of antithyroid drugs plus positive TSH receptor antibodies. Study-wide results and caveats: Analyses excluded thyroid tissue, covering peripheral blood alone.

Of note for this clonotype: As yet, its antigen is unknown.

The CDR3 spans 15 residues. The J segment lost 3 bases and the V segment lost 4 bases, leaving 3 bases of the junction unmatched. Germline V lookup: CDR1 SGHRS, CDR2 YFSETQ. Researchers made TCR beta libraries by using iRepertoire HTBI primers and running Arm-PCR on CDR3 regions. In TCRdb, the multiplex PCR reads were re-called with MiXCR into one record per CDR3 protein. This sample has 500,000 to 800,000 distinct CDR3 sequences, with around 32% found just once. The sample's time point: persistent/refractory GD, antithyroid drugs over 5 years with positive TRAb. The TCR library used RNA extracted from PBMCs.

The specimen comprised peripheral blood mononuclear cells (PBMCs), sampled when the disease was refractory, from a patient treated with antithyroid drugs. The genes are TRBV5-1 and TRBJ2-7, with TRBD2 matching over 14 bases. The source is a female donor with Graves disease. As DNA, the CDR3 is TGCGCCAGCAGCGGGGGACTAGCGGGGGACTACGAGCAGTACTTC. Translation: CASSGGLAGDYEQYF.